This T cell receptor (beta chain) was identified during a study of blood T cell repertoires in COVID-19. Study overall: Collection of acute and convalescent COVID-19 samples took place in the United States, Italy and Spain. T cells, B-cell-depleted T cells, or PBMCs supplied cDNA or gDNA.

Original handling: Reference gene primer amplification yielded estimated nucleated cell counts. Clones were sequenced by immunoSEQ multiplex PCR, and TCRdb holds only the in-frame ones, with some missing. V, J and clone size derive from that table, while D and trimming were established from the DNA sequence. The sample carries around 120,000 clones, 90% recorded once. CDR1 is LGHDT and CDR2 is YNNKEL in the germline V gene (reference sequence). The V and J ends lost 1 base and 7 bases respectively, with 10 bases between them. The CDR3 extends over 13 amino acids. This chain connects TRBV3-1 (or the pseudogene TRBV3-2) to TRBJ1-2, with unresolved D. Sequencing was carried out using peripheral blood. This clonotype was obtained from a man in his sixties with COVID-19, enrolled during active disease. Here the CDR3 DNA reads TGTGCCAGCAGCCAAGGACTTGTCGGTGGCTACACCTTC. Protein sequence: CASSQGLVGGYTF.